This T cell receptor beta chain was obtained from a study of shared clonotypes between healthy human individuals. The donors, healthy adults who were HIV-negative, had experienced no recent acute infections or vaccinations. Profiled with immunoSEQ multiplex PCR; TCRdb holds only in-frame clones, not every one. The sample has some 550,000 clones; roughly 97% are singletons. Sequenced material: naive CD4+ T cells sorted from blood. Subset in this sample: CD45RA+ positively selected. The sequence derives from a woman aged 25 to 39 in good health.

CDR3 nucleotide sequence: TGTGCCAGCAGCTTGTCTGGCGGGGGAGGAACCCTCCACTTT. It encodes CASSLSGGGGTLHF. The chain couples TRBV5-6 to TRBJ1-6, with D perhaps TRBD1 (5 bases). Deletions cut 1 base from V and 14 bases from J, with 16 bases between. The germline CDR1 and CDR2 sequences are SGHDT and YYEEEE. The CDR3 extends over 14 amino acids.